This paragraph covers one T cell receptor (beta chain) sequence. Its antigen is unidentified. V shed 2 bases, J shed 7 bases, and the junction held 0 bases outside the gene matches. This CDR3 spans 13 amino acids. Germline CDR1 MNHEY, CDR2 SMNVEV (reference sequence). The primer mix had 60 Vbeta and 13 Jbeta primers. Generated by immunoSEQ multiplex PCR, the TCRdb table keeps only in-frame clones and is missing some. The sample has about 140,000 clones, around 86% seen once. The sample comes from a study of cytomegalovirus exposure and HLA in healthy donors. Study-level results: A likely sequencing artifact accounted for one observed cluster of highly shared sequence variants. Reports indicated that the classifier achieved high specificity and sensitivity in diagnosing cytomegalovirus status. A list of about 160 TCR beta chains associated with cytomegalovirus was given.

The TCR sequence derives from a female donor in good health and CMV-seronegative. The specimen was PBMCs. The chain is built from TRBV27 and TRBJ1-3; 9 nucleotides align to TRBD1. The CDR3 sequence is CASSLTGGNTIYF. The CDR3 DNA reads as TGTGCCAGCAGTTTAACAGGGGGCAACACCATATATTTT.